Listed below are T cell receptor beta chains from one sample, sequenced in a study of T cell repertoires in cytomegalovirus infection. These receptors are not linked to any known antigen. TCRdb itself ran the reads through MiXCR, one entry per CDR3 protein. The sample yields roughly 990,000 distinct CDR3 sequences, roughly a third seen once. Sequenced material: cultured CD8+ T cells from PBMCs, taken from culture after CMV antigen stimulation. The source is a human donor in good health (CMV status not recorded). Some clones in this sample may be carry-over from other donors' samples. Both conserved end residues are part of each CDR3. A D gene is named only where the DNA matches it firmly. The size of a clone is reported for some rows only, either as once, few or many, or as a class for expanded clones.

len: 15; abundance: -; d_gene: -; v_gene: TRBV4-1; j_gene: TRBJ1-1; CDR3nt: TGCGCCAGCAGCCAAGAGGCCGCGATGAACACTGAAGCTTTCTTT; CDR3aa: CASSQEAAMNTEAFF
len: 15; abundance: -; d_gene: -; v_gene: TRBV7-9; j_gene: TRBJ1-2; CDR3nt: TGTGCCAGCAGCTTGCCAAGAAGGGCTGTAGGTGGCTACACCTTC; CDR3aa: CASSLPRRAVGGYTF
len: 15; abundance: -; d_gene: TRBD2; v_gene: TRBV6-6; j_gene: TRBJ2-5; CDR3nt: TGTGCCAGCAGTGACGAGCGGGGGGCAGGAGAGACCCAGTACTTC; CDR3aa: CASSDERGAGETQYF
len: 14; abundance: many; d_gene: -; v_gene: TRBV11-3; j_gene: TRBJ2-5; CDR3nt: TGTGCCAGCAGCTTGCCCGGCGGGGAAGAGACCCAGTACTTC; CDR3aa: CASSLPGGEETQYF
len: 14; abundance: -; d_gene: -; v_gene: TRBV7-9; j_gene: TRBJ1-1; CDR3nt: TGTGCCAGCAGCTCAGAGGGGGGTTGGACTGAAGCTTTCTTT; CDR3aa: CASSSEGGWTEAFF
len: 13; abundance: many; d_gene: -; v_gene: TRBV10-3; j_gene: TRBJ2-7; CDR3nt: TGTGCCATCAGTGATGCAGGGGTTTACGAGCAGTACTTC; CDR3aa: CAISDAGVYEQYF
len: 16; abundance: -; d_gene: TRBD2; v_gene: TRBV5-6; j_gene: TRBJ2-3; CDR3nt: TGTGCCAGCAGCGCGACTAGCGGGGTGTACACAGATACGCAGTATTTT; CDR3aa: CASSATSGVYTDTQYF
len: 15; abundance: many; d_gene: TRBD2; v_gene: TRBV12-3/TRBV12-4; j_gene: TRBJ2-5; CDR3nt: TGTGCCAGCAGTCCGCAGCGGGGCGACCAAGAGACCCAGTACTTC; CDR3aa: CASSPQRGDQETQYF
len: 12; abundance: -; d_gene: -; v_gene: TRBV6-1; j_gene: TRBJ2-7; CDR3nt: TGTGCCAGCAGTTCCCTACGGCAAGAGCAGTACTTC; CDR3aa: CASSSLRQEQYF
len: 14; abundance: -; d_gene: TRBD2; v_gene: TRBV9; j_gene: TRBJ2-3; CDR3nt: TGTGCCAGCAGCCGCGCGGGGGAATTAGATACGCAGTATTTT; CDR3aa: CASSRAGELDTQYF
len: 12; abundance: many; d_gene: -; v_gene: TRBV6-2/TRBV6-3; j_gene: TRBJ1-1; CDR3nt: TGTGCCAGCAACGAGGGGTATACTGAAGCTTTCTTT; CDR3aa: CASNEGYTEAFF
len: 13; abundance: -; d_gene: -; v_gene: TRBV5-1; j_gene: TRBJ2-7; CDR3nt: TGCGCCACCTCGGACGGCGCCGGCTACGAGCAGTACTTC; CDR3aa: CATSDGAGYEQYF
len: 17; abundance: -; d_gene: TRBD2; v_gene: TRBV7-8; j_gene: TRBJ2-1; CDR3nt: TGTGCCAGCAGCTTCGGTACTAGCGGGGGGGTCTACAATGAGCAGTTCTTC; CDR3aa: CASSFGTSGGVYNEQFF
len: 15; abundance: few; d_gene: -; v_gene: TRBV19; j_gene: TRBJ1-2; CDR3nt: TGTGCCAGTAGTATTTTACAGGATTTGAAGTATGGCTACACCTTC; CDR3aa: CASSILQDLKYGYTF
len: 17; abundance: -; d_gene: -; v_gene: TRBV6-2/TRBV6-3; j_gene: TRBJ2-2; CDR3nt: TGTGCCAGCAGTTTCATCTGGATTCCGCCGAACACCGGGGAGCTGTTTTTT; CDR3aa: CASSFIWIPPNTGELFF
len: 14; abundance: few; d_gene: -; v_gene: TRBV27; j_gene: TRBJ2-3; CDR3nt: TGTGCCAGCAGTCGACAGGGAGGGGCAGATACGCAGTATTTT; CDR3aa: CASSRQGGADTQYF
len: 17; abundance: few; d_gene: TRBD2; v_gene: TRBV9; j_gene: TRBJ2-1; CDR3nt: TGTGCCAGCAGCGTAGGTGTGGGACTAGCGGGGGACGATGAGCAGTTCTTC; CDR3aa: CASSVGVGLAGDDEQFF
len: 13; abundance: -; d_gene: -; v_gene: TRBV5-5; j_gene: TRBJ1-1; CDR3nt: TGTGCCAGCAGCTTCGACATTCGAACCGAAGCTTTCTTT; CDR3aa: CASSFDIRTEAFF
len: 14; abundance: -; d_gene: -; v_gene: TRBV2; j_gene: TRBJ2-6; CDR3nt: TGTGCCAGCCTCCGGGGTGCTGGGGCCAACGTCCTGACTTTC; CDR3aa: CASLRGAGANVLTF
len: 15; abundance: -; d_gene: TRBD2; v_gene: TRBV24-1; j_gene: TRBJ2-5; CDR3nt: TGTGCCACCAATAGCGGGGGGGCTGGAGAAGAGACCCAGTACTTC; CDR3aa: CATNSGGAGEETQYF
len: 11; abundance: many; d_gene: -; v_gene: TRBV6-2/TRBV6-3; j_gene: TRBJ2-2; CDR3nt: TGTGCCAGCAGTTACTTCGGGGAGCTGTTTTTT; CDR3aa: CASSYFGELFF
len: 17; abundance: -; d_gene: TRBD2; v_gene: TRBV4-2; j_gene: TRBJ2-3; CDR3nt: TGTGCCAGCAGCCAGTTTCCGGGACTAGGGGGAACAGATACGCAGTATTTT; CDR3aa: CASSQFPGLGGTDTQYF
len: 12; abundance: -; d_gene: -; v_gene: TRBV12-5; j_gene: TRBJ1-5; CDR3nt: TGTGCTAGTGGTCAACAACTGTGGCCCCAGCATTTT; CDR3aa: CASGQQLWPQHF
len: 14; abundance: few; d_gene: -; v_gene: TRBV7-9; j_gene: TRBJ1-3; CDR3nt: TGTGCCAGCAGCCCTCGGACCGATGGAAACACCATATATTTT; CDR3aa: CASSPRTDGNTIYF
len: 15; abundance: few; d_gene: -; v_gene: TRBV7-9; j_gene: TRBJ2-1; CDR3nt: TGTGCCAGCAGCGGTGCACCTGACAGTACCTGGGAGCAGTTCTTC; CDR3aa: CASSGAPDSTWEQFF
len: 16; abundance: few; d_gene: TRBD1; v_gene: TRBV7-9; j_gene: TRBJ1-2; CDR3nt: TGTGCCAGCAGCGATTTAGGGGCGGACAGGGGGGATGGCTACACCTTC; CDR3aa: CASSDLGADRGDGYTF
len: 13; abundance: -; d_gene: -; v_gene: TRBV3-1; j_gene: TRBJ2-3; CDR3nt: TGTGCCAGCAGCCAAGAGCTAGATGATACGCAGTATTTT; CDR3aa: CASSQELDDTQYF
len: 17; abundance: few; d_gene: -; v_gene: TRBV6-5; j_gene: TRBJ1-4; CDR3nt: TGTGCCAGCACCGGACAGTTCCTTTTTGCAACTAATGAAAAACTGTTTTTT; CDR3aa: CASTGQFLFATNEKLFF
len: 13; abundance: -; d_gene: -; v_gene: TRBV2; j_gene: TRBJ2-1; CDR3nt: TGTGCCAGCAAGGGGAGGCAACGTGATGAGCAGTTCTTC; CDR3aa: CASKGRQRDEQFF
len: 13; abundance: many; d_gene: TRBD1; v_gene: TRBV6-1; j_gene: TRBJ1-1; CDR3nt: TGTGCCAGCGGGGAACAGGGGAATACTGAAGCTTTCTTT; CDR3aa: CASGEQGNTEAFF
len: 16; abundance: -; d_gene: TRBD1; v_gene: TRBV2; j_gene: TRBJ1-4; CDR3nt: TGTGCCAGCAGTGAAGGGATAGGGGGCTCTAATGAAAAACTGTTTTTT; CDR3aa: CASSEGIGGSNEKLFF
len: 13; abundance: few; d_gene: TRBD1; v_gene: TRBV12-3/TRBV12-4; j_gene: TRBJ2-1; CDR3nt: TGTGCCAGCAGTGCCTGGACAGGGCATGAGCAGTTCTTC; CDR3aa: CASSAWTGHEQFF
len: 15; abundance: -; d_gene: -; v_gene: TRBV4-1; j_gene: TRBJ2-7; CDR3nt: TGCGCCAGCAGCCAAAACCGGGCGTCGGGGTACGAGCAGTACTTC; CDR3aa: CASSQNRASGYEQYF
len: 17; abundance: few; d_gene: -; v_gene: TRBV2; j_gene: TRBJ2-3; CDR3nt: TGTGCCAGCAGCGGCGGCCCTGCGGGGGCGAGCACAGATACGCAGTATTTT; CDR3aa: CASSGGPAGASTDTQYF
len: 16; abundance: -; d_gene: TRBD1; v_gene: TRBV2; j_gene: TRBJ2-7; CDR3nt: TGTGCCAGCAGTTCGGTGCCGGGACAGATTCTCTACGAGCAGTACTTC; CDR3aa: CASSSVPGQILYEQYF
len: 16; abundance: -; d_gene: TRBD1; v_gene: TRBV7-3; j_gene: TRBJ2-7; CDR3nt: TGTGCCACCAGCTTCGAGCCGGGACAGGGGGCCTACGAGCAGTACTTC; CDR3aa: CATSFEPGQGAYEQYF
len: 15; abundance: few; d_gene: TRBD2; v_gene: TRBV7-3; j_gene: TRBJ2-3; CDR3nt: TGTGCCAGCAGCCCCCGACTAGCGGCCACAGATACGCAGTATTTT; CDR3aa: CASSPRLAATDTQYF
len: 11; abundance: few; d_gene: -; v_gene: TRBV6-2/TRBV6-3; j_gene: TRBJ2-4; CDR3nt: TGTGCCAGCAGTTACTACCCCTTTCAGTACTTC; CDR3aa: CASSYYPFQYF
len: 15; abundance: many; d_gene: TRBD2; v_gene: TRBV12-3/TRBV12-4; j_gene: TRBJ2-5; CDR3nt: TGTGCCAGCAGTTTAGAGACTAGCGGGCAAGAGACCCAGTACTTC; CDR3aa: CASSLETSGQETQYF
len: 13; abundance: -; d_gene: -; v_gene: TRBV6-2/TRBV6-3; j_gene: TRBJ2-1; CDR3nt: TGTGCCAGCAGCTTCTACATCGGGGGTGAGCAGTTCTTC; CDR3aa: CASSFYIGGEQFF
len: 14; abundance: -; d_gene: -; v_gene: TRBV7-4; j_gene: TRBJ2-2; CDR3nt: TGTGCCAGCGCGGCTAACCCTGACACCGGGGAGCCGTTTTTT; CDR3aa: CASAANPDTGEPFF
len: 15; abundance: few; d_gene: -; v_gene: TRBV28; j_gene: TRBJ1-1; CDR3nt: TGTGCCAGCAGCCCCGCGGAGGCGGCGAACACTGAAGCTTTCTTT; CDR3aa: CASSPAEAANTEAFF
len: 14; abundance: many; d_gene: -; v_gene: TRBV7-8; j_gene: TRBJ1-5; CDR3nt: TGTGCCAGCAGCTTATGGGACAGCAATCAGCCCCAGCATTTT; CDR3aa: CASSLWDSNQPQHF
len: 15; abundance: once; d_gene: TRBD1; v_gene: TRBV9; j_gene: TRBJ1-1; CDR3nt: TGTGCCAGGAGCGTTTCGGGACAGATGAACACTGAAGCTTTCTTT; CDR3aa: CARSVSGQMNTEAFF
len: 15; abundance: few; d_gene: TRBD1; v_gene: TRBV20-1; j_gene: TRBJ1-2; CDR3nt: TGCAGTGCTAGAGGGGGGGGACAGGCAAACTATGGCTACACCTTC; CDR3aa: CSARGGGQANYGYTF
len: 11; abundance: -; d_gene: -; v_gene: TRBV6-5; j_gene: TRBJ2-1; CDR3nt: TGTGCCAGCAGTTACTCGAAGGAGCAGTTCTTC; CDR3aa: CASSYSKEQFF